Included here is one T cell receptor beta chain sequence, with context. Its specificity is not known. Germline CDR1 SGHNT, CDR2 YYREEE (reference sequence). The J segment lost 0 bases and the V segment lost 0 bases, leaving 0 bases of the junction unmatched. The CDR3 is made up of 15 amino acids. This record belongs to a study of OX40 agonist ivuxolimab in advanced cancers. The wider study: The eligibility criteria allowed prior anti-PD-1, anti-PD-L1 or anti-CTLA-4 therapy, and 30% to 40% had some. Findings and limits, study-wide: Several nonresponders also turned out to have low normalized T-cell clonal expansion. Some of the lowest clonal expansion was seen in partial responders at 0.1-3.0 mg/kg.

The assay was immunoSEQ multiplex PCR, and TCRdb's table has in-frame clones only and misses some. Altogether 65,000 to 80,000 clones are present, over 75% being singletons, with the ten largest covering over 0.35%. The rearrangement joins TRBV5-4 to TRBJ1-1; TRBD1 agrees at 9 bases. The clonotype was recovered from an adult with an advanced solid tumor such as melanoma, head and neck, liver or kidney cancer. The material was CD4+ or CD8+ T cells sorted from blood, obtained in a trial of the OX40 agonist ivuxolimab. The CDR3 is CASSLGDRVNTEAFF. For the CDR3, the DNA is TGTGCCAGCAGCTTGGGGGACAGGGTGAACACTGAAGCTTTCTTT.